This TCR beta chain was recovered during a study of shared clonotypes between healthy human individuals. In regard to this clone: Its antigen is as yet unknown.

The naive CD8 fraction comprised CD45RO-negative cells positively selected for CCR7 and excluded terminally differentiated effector memory CD45RA+ cells. None of the donors, who were healthy HIV-negative adults, had recently had acute infections or vaccinations. The study's findings and limits: Relative to clonotypes present in all four donors, those not shared had lower generation probabilities.

CDR3 length equals 17 residues. The germline V gene encodes CDR1 SNHLY and CDR2 FYNNEI. Trimming at V came to 3 bases and at J to 4 bases, leaving 11 bases not matched to a gene. Each subset's genomic DNA was split evenly across several immunoSEQ plates. Assay: immunoSEQ multiplex PCR; the TCRdb copy retains only in-frame clones and omits some. In the table there are approximately 590,000 clones, just under 97% of which are singletons. The sample was naive CD8+ T cells sorted from blood. The source is a woman in her thirties in good health. The V call is TRBV2, the J call TRBJ2-2, with 7 bases that match TRBD2. The CDR3 protein is CASSDGRAGAITGELFF. The CDR3 nucleotides are TGTGCCAGCAGTGACGGTCGGGCGGGAGCGATCACCGGGGAGCTGTTTTTT. Drawing the rest from reference TRBV2 and TRBJ2-2, the complete variable domain is EPEVTQTPSHQVTQMGQEVILRCVPISNHLYFYWYRQILGQKVEFLVSFYNNEISEKSEIFDDQFSVERPDGSNFTLKIRSTKLEDSAMYFCASSDGRAGAITGELFFGEGSRLTVL.